This T cell receptor (beta chain) stems from a study of follicular helper T cells after annual influenza vaccination. The overall study: After each seasonal flu vaccination, blood came on days 0, 7 and 28.

Germline CDR1 is SGHRS and CDR2 is YFSETQ. After removal of 4 bases from V and 5 bases from J, the junction contained 10 bases not matched to a gene. This CDR3 is 15 amino acids long. Subjects lived in the community and lacked influenza vaccine within the prior 6 months. Sequencing was performed with immunoSEQ multiplex PCR; in TCRdb, only in-frame clones are kept and a portion is missing. The sample lists 9,000 to 13,000 clones, roughly four fifths occurring once. The material was CXCR5- memory CD4+ T cells sorted from blood, obtained 6 weeks after influenza vaccination. This TCR derives from an adult who received the influenza vaccine. The chain employs TRBV5-1 and TRBJ2-7; 9 bases are shared with TRBD2. For the CDR3, the DNA is TGCGCCAGCAGCCCGGGGGCGGGGGGGTCCCACGAGCAGTACTTC. It specifies CASSPGAGGSHEQYF.